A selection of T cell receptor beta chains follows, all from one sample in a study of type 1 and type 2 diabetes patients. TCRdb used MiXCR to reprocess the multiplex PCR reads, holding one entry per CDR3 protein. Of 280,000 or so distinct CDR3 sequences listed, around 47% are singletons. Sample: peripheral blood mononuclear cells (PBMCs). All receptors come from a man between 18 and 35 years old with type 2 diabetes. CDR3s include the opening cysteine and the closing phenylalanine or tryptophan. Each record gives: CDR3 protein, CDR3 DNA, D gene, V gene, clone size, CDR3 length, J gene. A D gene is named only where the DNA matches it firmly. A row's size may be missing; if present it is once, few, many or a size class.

cdr3_aa: CASSEEPGLLSEQYF
cdr3_nt: TGTGCCAGCAGTGAAGAGCCGGGACTCCTTTCCGAGCAGTACTTC
d_call: NA
v_call: TRBV6-1
clone_size: once
cdr3_length: 15
j_call: TRBJ2-7

cdr3_aa: CASSLVGGGTYNEQFF
cdr3_nt: TGTGCCAGCAGCTTAGTAGGGGGGGGAACCTACAATGAGCAGTTCTTC
d_call: NA
v_call: TRBV7-8
clone_size: NA
cdr3_length: 16
j_call: TRBJ2-1

cdr3_aa: CAIRGNRGGDGYTF
cdr3_nt: TGTGCCATCAGGGGGAATCGGGGGGGAGATGGCTACACCTTC
d_call: NA
v_call: TRBV10-3
clone_size: once
cdr3_length: 14
j_call: TRBJ1-2

cdr3_aa: CASSSGRVEPYEQYF
cdr3_nt: TGTGCCAGCAGCTCTGGACGGGTAGAACCCTACGAGCAGTACTTC
d_call: NA
v_call: TRBV6-5
clone_size: few
cdr3_length: 15
j_call: TRBJ2-7

cdr3_aa: CASSPLAVSSYEQYF
cdr3_nt: TGTGCCAGCAGTCCCCTAGCGGTCAGCTCCTACGAGCAGTACTTC
d_call: TRBD2
v_call: TRBV12-3/TRBV12-4
clone_size: few
cdr3_length: 15
j_call: TRBJ2-7

cdr3_aa: CATSDNPGTGYNEQFF
cdr3_nt: TGTGCCACCAGTGATAACCCCGGGACAGGATACAATGAGCAGTTCTTC
d_call: TRBD1
v_call: TRBV24-1
clone_size: many
cdr3_length: 16
j_call: TRBJ2-1

cdr3_aa: CSVLQEWGYTF
cdr3_nt: TGCAGTGTCCTACAGGAGTGGGGCTACACCTTC
d_call: NA
v_call: TRBV20-1
clone_size: few
cdr3_length: 11
j_call: TRBJ1-2

cdr3_aa: CSVQTGGNQPQHF
cdr3_nt: TGCAGCGTTCAAACCGGTGGCAATCAGCCCCAACATTTT
d_call: NA
v_call: TRBV29-1
clone_size: NA
cdr3_length: 13
j_call: TRBJ1-5

cdr3_aa: CASKEGGALTEAFF
cdr3_nt: TGTGCCAGCAAGGAAGGGGGGGCGCTTACTGAAGCTTTCTTT
d_call: NA
v_call: TRBV12-3/TRBV12-4
clone_size: NA
cdr3_length: 14
j_call: TRBJ1-1

cdr3_aa: CASSGGGTGVQPQHF
cdr3_nt: TGTGCCAGTAGTGGCGGGGGGACAGGGGTTCAGCCCCAGCATTTT
d_call: TRBD1
v_call: TRBV19
clone_size: NA
cdr3_length: 15
j_call: TRBJ1-5

cdr3_aa: CASSVGPALANTGELFF
cdr3_nt: TGTGCCAGCAGCGTAGGACCAGCCCTAGCGAACACCGGGGAGCTGTTTTTT
d_call: NA
v_call: TRBV9
clone_size: NA
cdr3_length: 17
j_call: TRBJ2-2

cdr3_aa: CASSNTGGNGYTF
cdr3_nt: TGTGCCAGCAGTAACACAGGGGGCAATGGCTACACCTTC
d_call: TRBD1
v_call: TRBV12-3/TRBV12-4
clone_size: NA
cdr3_length: 13
j_call: TRBJ1-2

cdr3_aa: CASRKWGDSLVNTIYF
cdr3_nt: TGCGCCAGCCGAAAATGGGGTGACAGTTTAGTCAACACCATATATTTT
d_call: NA
v_call: TRBV10-1
clone_size: NA
cdr3_length: 16
j_call: TRBJ1-3

cdr3_aa: CSAGEVAGEKLFF
cdr3_nt: TGCAGTGCGGGGGAGGTGGCGGGTGAAAAACTGTTTTTT
d_call: NA
v_call: TRBV20-1
clone_size: once
cdr3_length: 13
j_call: TRBJ1-4

cdr3_aa: CAKNPRSGDTEAFF
cdr3_nt: TGTGCCAAAAACCCCCGGAGCGGAGACACTGAAGCTTTCTTT
d_call: NA
v_call: TRBV2
clone_size: few
cdr3_length: 14
j_call: TRBJ1-1

cdr3_aa: CASSTLDRVTGELLF
cdr3_nt: TGCGCCAGCAGCACCTTGGACAGGGTGACCGGGGAGCTGCTTTTT
d_call: TRBD1
v_call: TRBV5-1
clone_size: NA
cdr3_length: 15
j_call: TRBJ2-2

cdr3_aa: CASKVYGLANNNEQFF
cdr3_nt: TGTGCCAGTAAAGTATACGGACTAGCGAATAACAATGAGCAGTTCTTC
d_call: TRBD2
v_call: TRBV19
clone_size: NA
cdr3_length: 16
j_call: TRBJ2-1

cdr3_aa: CASSWAGGYHEQYF
cdr3_nt: TGTGCCAGCAGTTGGGCAGGGGGTTACCACGAGCAGTACTTC
d_call: TRBD1
v_call: TRBV6-6
clone_size: NA
cdr3_length: 14
j_call: TRBJ2-7

cdr3_aa: CASSRTGRPGGAFF
cdr3_nt: TGTGCCAGCAGCAGGACAGGGAGGCCGGGGGGAGCTTTCTTT
d_call: TRBD1
v_call: TRBV11-1
clone_size: few
cdr3_length: 14
j_call: TRBJ1-1

cdr3_aa: CATSVGGPDSYNEQFF
cdr3_nt: TGTGCCACCAGCGTGGGCGGGCCAGACTCCTACAATGAGCAGTTCTTC
d_call: NA
v_call: TRBV15
clone_size: NA
cdr3_length: 16
j_call: TRBJ2-1

cdr3_aa: CASSYLGAYEQYF
cdr3_nt: TGTGCCAGCAGTTACTTGGGGGCTTACGAGCAGTACTTC
d_call: NA
v_call: TRBV6-2/TRBV6-3
clone_size: NA
cdr3_length: 13
j_call: TRBJ2-7

cdr3_aa: CASSFPPGARIHYEQYF
cdr3_nt: TGTGCCAGCAGCTTCCCGCCCGGAGCGAGAATACACTACGAGCAGTACTTC
d_call: NA
v_call: TRBV7-2
clone_size: NA
cdr3_length: 17
j_call: TRBJ2-7

cdr3_aa: CASSIVIMNTEAFF
cdr3_nt: TGTGCCAGTAGTATCGTTATTATGAACACTGAAGCTTTCTTT
d_call: NA
v_call: TRBV19
clone_size: many
cdr3_length: 14
j_call: TRBJ1-1

cdr3_aa: CASSFRAPYEQYF
cdr3_nt: TGTGCCAGCAGTTTTAGGGCCCCCTACGAGCAGTACTTC
d_call: NA
v_call: TRBV27
clone_size: few
cdr3_length: 13
j_call: TRBJ2-7

cdr3_aa: CASSLRLAGKEGNEQFF
cdr3_nt: TGTGCCAGCAGTTTACGACTAGCGGGAAAGGAAGGCAATGAGCAGTTCTTC
d_call: TRBD2
v_call: TRBV27
clone_size: NA
cdr3_length: 17
j_call: TRBJ2-1

cdr3_aa: CAIRAGTLNTGELFF
cdr3_nt: TGTGCCATCAGGGCCGGGACGCTGAACACCGGGGAGCTGTTTTTT
d_call: NA
v_call: TRBV10-3
clone_size: few
cdr3_length: 15
j_call: TRBJ2-2

cdr3_aa: CASTTGGLYSPLHF
cdr3_nt: TGTGCCAGCACCACGGGGGGGCTGTACTCACCCCTCCACTTT
d_call: NA
v_call: TRBV28
clone_size: NA
cdr3_length: 14
j_call: TRBJ1-6

cdr3_aa: CATHPRGGETQYF
cdr3_nt: TGTGCCACCCATCCTCGGGGAGGAGAGACCCAGTACTTC
d_call: NA
v_call: TRBV7-2
clone_size: NA
cdr3_length: 13
j_call: TRBJ2-5

cdr3_aa: CASTSSGSGNTIYF
cdr3_nt: TGCGCCAGCACCTCTAGCGGTTCAGGAAACACCATATATTTT
d_call: NA
v_call: TRBV2
clone_size: NA
cdr3_length: 14
j_call: TRBJ1-3

cdr3_aa: CASSSDGRFYEQYF
cdr3_nt: TGCGCCAGCAGCTCGGACGGGAGATTCTACGAGCAGTACTTC
d_call: NA
v_call: TRBV5-1
clone_size: few
cdr3_length: 14
j_call: TRBJ2-7

cdr3_aa: CASSSSGRRSAKNIQYF
cdr3_nt: TGTGCCAGCAGCTCTAGCGGGAGGAGGAGTGCCAAAAACATTCAGTACTTC
d_call: TRBD2
v_call: TRBV2
clone_size: NA
cdr3_length: 17
j_call: TRBJ2-4

cdr3_aa: CASSDGSVNSPLHF
cdr3_nt: TGTGCCAGCAGTGACGGATCGGTAAATTCACCCCTCCACTTT
d_call: NA
v_call: TRBV6-1
clone_size: NA
cdr3_length: 14
j_call: TRBJ1-6

cdr3_aa: CASSGTTGREQFF
cdr3_nt: TGTGCCAGCAGCGGGACTACTGGCCGTGAGCAGTTCTTC
d_call: NA
v_call: TRBV9
clone_size: once
cdr3_length: 13
j_call: TRBJ2-1

cdr3_aa: CSASYRVSRVGTEAFF
cdr3_nt: TGCAGTGCCAGCTACAGGGTCTCGCGGGTGGGCACTGAAGCTTTCTTT
d_call: NA
v_call: TRBV20-1
clone_size: NA
cdr3_length: 16
j_call: TRBJ1-1

cdr3_aa: CAISEPKTAYQETQYF
cdr3_nt: TGTGCCATCAGTGAGCCCAAGACCGCGTACCAAGAGACCCAGTACTTC
d_call: NA
v_call: TRBV10-3
clone_size: few
cdr3_length: 16
j_call: TRBJ2-5

cdr3_aa: CASSNAGTGSYEQYF
cdr3_nt: TGTGCCAGCAGCAACGCCGGGACAGGCTCCTACGAGCAGTACTTC
d_call: TRBD1
v_call: TRBV7-6
clone_size: NA
cdr3_length: 15
j_call: TRBJ2-7

cdr3_aa: CAWSADISMLQFF
cdr3_nt: TGTGCCTGGAGTGCAGACATTAGCATGCTCCAGTTCTTC
d_call: NA
v_call: TRBV30
clone_size: NA
cdr3_length: 13
j_call: TRBJ2-1

cdr3_aa: CASSDLSGPADTQYF
cdr3_nt: TGTGCCAGCAGTGACCTTAGCGGGCCCGCAGATACGCAGTATTTT
d_call: TRBD2
v_call: TRBV25-1
clone_size: NA
cdr3_length: 15
j_call: TRBJ2-3

cdr3_aa: CASSSRKSSYEQYF
cdr3_nt: TGTGCCAGCAGCTCCAGGAAGAGCTCCTACGAGCAGTACTTC
d_call: NA
v_call: TRBV7-9
clone_size: NA
cdr3_length: 14
j_call: TRBJ2-7

cdr3_aa: CASSKTGGGQETQYF
cdr3_nt: TGTGCCAGCAGCAAAACCGGGGGAGGGCAAGAGACCCAGTACTTC
d_call: TRBD2
v_call: TRBV7-2
clone_size: NA
cdr3_length: 15
j_call: TRBJ2-5

cdr3_aa: CASSKSQETINYGYTF
cdr3_nt: TGTGCCAGCTCAAAGAGTCAAGAGACTATAAACTATGGCTACACCTTC
d_call: NA
v_call: TRBV27
clone_size: few
cdr3_length: 16
j_call: TRBJ1-2

cdr3_aa: CASSHGTGGYEKLFF
cdr3_nt: TGTGCCAGCAGCCACGGGACAGGTGGTTATGAAAAACTGTTTTTT
d_call: TRBD1
v_call: TRBV14
clone_size: NA
cdr3_length: 15
j_call: TRBJ1-4

cdr3_aa: CASMGSPAGANVLTF
cdr3_nt: TGTGCCAGTATGGGGTCTCCAGCTGGGGCCAACGTCCTGACTTTC
d_call: NA
v_call: TRBV7-2
clone_size: NA
cdr3_length: 15
j_call: TRBJ2-6

cdr3_aa: CASNHSGQVGDEQYF
cdr3_nt: TGCGCCAGCAACCACTCTGGACAGGTCGGCGACGAGCAGTACTTC
d_call: TRBD1
v_call: TRBV4-1
clone_size: NA
cdr3_length: 15
j_call: TRBJ2-7

cdr3_aa: CASIPPGGYGYTF
cdr3_nt: TGTGCCAGTATCCCCCCGGGTGGGTATGGCTACACCTTC
d_call: NA
v_call: TRBV19
clone_size: few
cdr3_length: 13
j_call: TRBJ1-2

cdr3_aa: CASSQDRQFENEQFF
cdr3_nt: TGCGCCAGCAGCCAAGATCGACAATTTGAGAATGAGCAGTTCTTC
d_call: NA
v_call: TRBV4-1
clone_size: NA
cdr3_length: 15
j_call: TRBJ2-1

cdr3_aa: CATRGLAGTDTQYF
cdr3_nt: TGTGCCACCAGGGGACTAGCGGGCACAGATACGCAGTATTTT
d_call: TRBD2
v_call: TRBV15
clone_size: few
cdr3_length: 14
j_call: TRBJ2-3

cdr3_aa: CASSQRTGNYEQYF
cdr3_nt: TGCGCCAGCAGCCAACGTACAGGGAACTACGAGCAGTACTTC
d_call: NA
v_call: TRBV4-3
clone_size: NA
cdr3_length: 14
j_call: TRBJ2-7

cdr3_aa: CASSSLYGYTF
cdr3_nt: TGTGCCAGCAGTTCTCTTTATGGCTACACCTTC
d_call: NA
v_call: TRBV6-5
clone_size: NA
cdr3_length: 11
j_call: TRBJ1-2